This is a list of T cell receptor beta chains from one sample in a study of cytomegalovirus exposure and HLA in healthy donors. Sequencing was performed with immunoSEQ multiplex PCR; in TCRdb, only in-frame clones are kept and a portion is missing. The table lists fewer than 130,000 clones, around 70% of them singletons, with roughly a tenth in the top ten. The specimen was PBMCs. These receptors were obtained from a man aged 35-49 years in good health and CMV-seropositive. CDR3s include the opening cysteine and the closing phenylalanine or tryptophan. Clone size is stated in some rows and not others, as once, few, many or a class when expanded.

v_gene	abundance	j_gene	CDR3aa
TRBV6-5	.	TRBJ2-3	CASSYSRGDTQYF
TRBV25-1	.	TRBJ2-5	CASSLGQQETQYF
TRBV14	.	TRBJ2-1	CASSRYSPGSYNEQFF
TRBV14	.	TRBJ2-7	CASSITGLAVYEQYF
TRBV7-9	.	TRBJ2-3	CASSGLAAADTQYF
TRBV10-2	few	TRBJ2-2	CASRDRGPTGELFF
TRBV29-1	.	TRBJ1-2	CSARSLTGAYTF
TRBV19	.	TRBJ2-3	CASLPGQGATDTQYF
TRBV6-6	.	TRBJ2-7	CASSYFSSGSSYEQYF
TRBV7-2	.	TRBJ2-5	CASSLTSGSQETQYF
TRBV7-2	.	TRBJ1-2	CASSSQQGSHGYTF
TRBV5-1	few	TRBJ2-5	CASSLSPALETQYF
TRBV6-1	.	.	CASSRDEGAQYEQYF
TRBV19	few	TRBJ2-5	CASSRSGGGQETQYF
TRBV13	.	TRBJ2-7	CASSTQAGASYEQYF
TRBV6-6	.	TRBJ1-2	CASSYSRDTEGYTF